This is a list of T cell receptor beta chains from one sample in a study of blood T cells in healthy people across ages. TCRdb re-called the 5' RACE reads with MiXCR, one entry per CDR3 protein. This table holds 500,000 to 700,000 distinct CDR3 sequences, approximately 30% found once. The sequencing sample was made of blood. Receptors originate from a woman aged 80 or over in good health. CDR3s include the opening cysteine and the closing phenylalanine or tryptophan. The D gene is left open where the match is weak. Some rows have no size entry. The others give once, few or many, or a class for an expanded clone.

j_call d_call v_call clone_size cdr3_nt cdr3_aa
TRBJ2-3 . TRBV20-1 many TGCAGTGCTAGAGGGTCAGATACGCAGTATTTT CSARGSDTQYF
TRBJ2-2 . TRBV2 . TGTGCCAGCAGTGAAGCAGAGCAGGGTCCCACCGGGGAGCTGTTTTTT CASSEAEQGPTGELFF
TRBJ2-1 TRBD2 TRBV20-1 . TGCAGTGCTCGACATGCGGGGGGGCCTTTCAATGAGCAGTTCTTC CSARHAGGPFNEQFF
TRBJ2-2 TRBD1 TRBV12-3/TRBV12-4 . TGTGCCAGCAGTCCCGGGACAGCCGGGGAGCTGTTTTTT CASSPGTAGELFF
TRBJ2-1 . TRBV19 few TGTGCCAGTAGCGCAAGCTACAGGGAGTACAATGAGCAGTTCTTC CASSASYREYNEQFF
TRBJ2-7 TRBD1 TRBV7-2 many TGTGCCAGCAGCTTCTGGCAGGGGGCCGAGCAGTACTTC CASSFWQGAEQYF
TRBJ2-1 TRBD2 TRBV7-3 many TGTGCCAGCAGCTTAGGGCTAGCGGGGGACCTGAGCTCCTACAATGAGCAGTTCTTC CASSLGLAGDLSSYNEQFF
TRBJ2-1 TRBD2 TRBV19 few TGTGCCAGTAGTCCCGGAGTAGCGGGGGTCTACGATGAGCAGTTCTTC CASSPGVAGVYDEQFF
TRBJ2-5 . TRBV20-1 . TGCAGTGCTCCCATAGGGGGGGCCGGAGAGACCCAGTACTTC CSAPIGGAGETQYF
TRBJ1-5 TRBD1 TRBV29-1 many TGCAGCGTCGGACAGGGGGCTGAGCCCCAGCATTTT CSVGQGAEPQHF
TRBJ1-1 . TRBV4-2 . TGTGCCAGCAGCCAAGAGGGACTTCTACCTGGGGGGAACACTGAAGCTTTCTTT CASSQEGLLPGGNTEAFF
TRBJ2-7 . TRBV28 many TGTGCCAGCAGTTTACCTGGGTCGAGGGGTTACGAGCAGTACTTC CASSLPGSRGYEQYF
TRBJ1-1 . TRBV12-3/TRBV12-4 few TGTGCCAGCAGTTTACGGCCCCAGGGAGCTTTCTTT CASSLRPQGAFF
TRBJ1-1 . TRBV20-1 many TGCAGTGCTAGCGGAGGGAGGTCGAACACTGAAGCTTTCTTT CSASGGRSNTEAFF
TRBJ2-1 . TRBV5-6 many TGTGCCAGCAGCTTGGTAAGACAGTACAATGAGCAGTTCTTC CASSLVRQYNEQFF
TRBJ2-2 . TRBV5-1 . TGCGCCAGCAGCTTGGCGGGGCCACAGAGAGGAGCCGGGGAGCTGTTTTTT CASSLAGPQRGAGELFF
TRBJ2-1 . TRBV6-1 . TGTGCCAGCAGACCGCTTAGCTCCTACAATGAGCAGTTCTTC CASRPLSSYNEQFF
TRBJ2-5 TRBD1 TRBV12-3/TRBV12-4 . TGTGCCAGCAGTTCCGGACAGGGAGAGTACTTC CASSSGQGEYF
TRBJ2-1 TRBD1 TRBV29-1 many TGCAGCGTTGAAGGGGGGACAGGATCCCTGGATGAGCAGTTCTTC CSVEGGTGSLDEQFF
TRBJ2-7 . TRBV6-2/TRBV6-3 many TGTGCCAGCAATGACCACGGGGGTCGCTACGAGCAGTACTTC CASNDHGGRYEQYF
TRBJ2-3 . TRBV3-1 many TGTGCCAGCAGCCAGGCCCCCCCTAGCACAGATACGCAGTATTTT CASSQAPPSTDTQYF
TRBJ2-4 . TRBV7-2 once TGTGCCAGCAGCCCGCCCGGGGACATTCAGTACTTC CASSPPGDIQYF
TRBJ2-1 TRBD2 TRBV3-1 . TGTGCCAGCAGCCAAGGAAGAAGCGGGGGGTTATTCAATGAGCAGTTCTTC CASSQGRSGGLFNEQFF
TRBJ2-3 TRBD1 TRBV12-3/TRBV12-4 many TGTGCCAGCAGCGGTGACAGGGGAACGCAGTATTTT CASSGDRGTQYF
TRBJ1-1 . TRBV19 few TGTGCCAGTAGGGTTGGCGACACTGAAGCTTTCTTT CASRVGDTEAFF
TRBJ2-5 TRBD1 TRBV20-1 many TGCAGTGCCCATGGGACAGGGGAGGAGACCCAGTACTTC CSAHGTGEETQYF
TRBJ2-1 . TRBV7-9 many TGTGCCAGCAGCTTAACGGGGGGCAGCCGCAATGAGCAGTTCTTC CASSLTGGSRNEQFF
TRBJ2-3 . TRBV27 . TGTGCCAGCTCGAAGCGGGGACAGGAGACAGATACGCAGTATTTT CASSKRGQETDTQYF
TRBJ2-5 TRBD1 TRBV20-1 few TGCAGTGCTAGAGATCGGACAGGGGGTGAGAAGACCCAGTACTTC CSARDRTGGEKTQYF
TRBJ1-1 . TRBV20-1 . TGCAGTGCTAGAAAGGGCACTGAAGCTTTCTTT CSARKGTEAFF
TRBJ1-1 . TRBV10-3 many TGTGCCATCAGTGATTCCGGTAGGGGCAGTAACACTGAAGCTTTCTTT CAISDSGRGSNTEAFF
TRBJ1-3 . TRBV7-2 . TGTGCCAGCAGTTCCGACACTACTACCATATATTTT CASSSDTTTIYF
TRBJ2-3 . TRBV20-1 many TGCAGTGCTATCCCTCGGGACGGTCGCACAGATACGCAGTATTTT CSAIPRDGRTDTQYF
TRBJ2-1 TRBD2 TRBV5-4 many TGTGCCAGCAGCCCCGGGACTAGCGGGGGGGCAGGCAATGAGCAGTTCTTC CASSPGTSGGAGNEQFF
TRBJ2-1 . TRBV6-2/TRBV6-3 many TGTGCCAGCAGTCGGGACCCCTTGGGTGAGCAGTTCTTC CASSRDPLGEQFF